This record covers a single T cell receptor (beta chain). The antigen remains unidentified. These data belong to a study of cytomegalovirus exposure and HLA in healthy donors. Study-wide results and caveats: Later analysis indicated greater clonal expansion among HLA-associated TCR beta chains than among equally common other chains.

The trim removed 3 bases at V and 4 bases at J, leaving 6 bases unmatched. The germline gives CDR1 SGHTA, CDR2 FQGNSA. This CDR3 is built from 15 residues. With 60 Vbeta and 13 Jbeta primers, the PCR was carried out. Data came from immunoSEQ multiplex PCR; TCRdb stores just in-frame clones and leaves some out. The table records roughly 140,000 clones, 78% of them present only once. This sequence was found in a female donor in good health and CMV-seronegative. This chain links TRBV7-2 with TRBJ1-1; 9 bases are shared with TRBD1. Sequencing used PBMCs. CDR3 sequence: CASSFGQGLITEAFF. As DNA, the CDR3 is TGTGCCAGCAGCTTCGGACAGGGGCTTATCACTGAAGCTTTCTTT.